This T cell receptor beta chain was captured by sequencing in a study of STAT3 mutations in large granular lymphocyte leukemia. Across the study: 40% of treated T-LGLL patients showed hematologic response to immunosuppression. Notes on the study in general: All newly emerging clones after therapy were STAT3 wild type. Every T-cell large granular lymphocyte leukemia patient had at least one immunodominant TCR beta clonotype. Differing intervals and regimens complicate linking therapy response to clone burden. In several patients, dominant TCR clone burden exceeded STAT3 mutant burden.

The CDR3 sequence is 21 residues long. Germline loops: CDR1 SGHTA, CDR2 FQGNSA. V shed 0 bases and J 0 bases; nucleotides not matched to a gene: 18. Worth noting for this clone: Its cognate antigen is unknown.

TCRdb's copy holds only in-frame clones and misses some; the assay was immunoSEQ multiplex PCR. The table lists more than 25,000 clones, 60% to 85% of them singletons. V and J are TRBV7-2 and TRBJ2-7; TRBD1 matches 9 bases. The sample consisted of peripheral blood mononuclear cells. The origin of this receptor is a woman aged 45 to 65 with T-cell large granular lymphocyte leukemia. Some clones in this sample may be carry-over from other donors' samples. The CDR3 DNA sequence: TGTGCCAGCAGCTTAGCGTTGGGGAGAGGCTCCGGGACAGGGAGCTCCTACGAGCAGTACTTC. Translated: CASSLALGRGSGTGSSYEQYF.